The TCR beta chain under discussion was sequenced for a study of CD8 T cells in ankylosing spondylitis. Study results and caveats: It appeared that ankylosing spondylitis blood was characterized by a TCR beta motif of seven or eight highly homologous variants.

MiXCR, applied by TCRdb to the 5' RACE reads, yields one record per CDR3 protein. This sample has roughly 440,000 distinct CDR3 sequences, with approximately 17% found just once. About this clonotype itself: The antigen is unknown.

V trimming: 5 bases; J trimming: 5 bases; junction bases outside the gene matches: 10. CDR3 length: 16 amino acids. The germline V gene encodes CDR1 MNHEY and CDR2 SMNVEV (reference sequence). Sequenced sample: blood, either unsorted or a sorted T cell fraction (not recorded which). V usage is TRBV27 and J usage is TRBJ2-7; 12 bases fit TRBD2. The origin of this receptor is a male donor with ankylosing spondylitis. The CDR3 here is CASSPVLAGGFHEQYF. CDR3 DNA: TGTGCCAGCAGTCCCGTTCTAGCGGGAGGGTTCCACGAGCAGTACTTC.